This TCR beta chain appears in the sequencing data of a study of Graves' ophthalmopathy and Graves' hyperthyroidism. Findings and limits, study-wide: The model predicted progression of ophthalmopathy with a sensitivity of roughly 71%, and its specificity was 72.22%. A 13-signature model separated ophthalmopathy from stable hyperthyroidism, reaching 85% to 90% sensitivity and roughly 81% specificity cross-validated.

For this clonotype: Its antigen is undetermined.

V gave up 5 bases and J gave up 3 bases, with 10 bases separating them. CDR1 is MNHNS, CDR2 SASEGT, per germline. The CDR3 is made up of 13 amino acids. TCR beta CDR3 amplification used RNA transcripts. The authors performed first-round RT-PCR with HTBI primers and then a second-round multiplex PCR. TCRdb recomputed calls from the multiplex PCR reads with MiXCR, one row per CDR3 protein. The top ten clones hold roughly 45% of a sample with 200,000 to 250,000 distinct CDR3 sequences, about a fifth of them seen once. Presentation of ophthalmopathy in the donors involved moderate-to-severe activity, CAS ≥3, NOSPECS ≥4 and a duration under 3 months.

The chain combines TRBV6-1 with TRBJ1-2; D not certain. The TCR sequence derives from a woman aged 50 to 65 with Graves' ophthalmopathy. The sequenced material came from peripheral blood. CDR3 DNA sequence: TGTGCCAGCAGTAGAATCGGGTACTATGGCTACACCTTC. Encoded protein: CASSRIGYYGYTF.